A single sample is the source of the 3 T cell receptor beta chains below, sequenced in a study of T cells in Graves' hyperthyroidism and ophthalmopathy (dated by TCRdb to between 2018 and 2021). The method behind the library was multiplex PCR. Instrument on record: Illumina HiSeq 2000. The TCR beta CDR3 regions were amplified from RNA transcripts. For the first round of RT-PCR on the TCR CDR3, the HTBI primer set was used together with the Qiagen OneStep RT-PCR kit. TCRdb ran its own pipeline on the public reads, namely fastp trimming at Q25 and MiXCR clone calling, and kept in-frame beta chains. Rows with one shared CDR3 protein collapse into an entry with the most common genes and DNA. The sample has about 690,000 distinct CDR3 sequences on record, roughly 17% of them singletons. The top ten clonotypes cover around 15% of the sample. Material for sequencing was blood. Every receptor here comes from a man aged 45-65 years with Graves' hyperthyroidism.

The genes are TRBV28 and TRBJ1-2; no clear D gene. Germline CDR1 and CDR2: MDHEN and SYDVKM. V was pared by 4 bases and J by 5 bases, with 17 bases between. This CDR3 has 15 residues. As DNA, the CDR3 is TGTGCCAGCAGTTCCGCCGGAGGAGCAGGTTATGGCTACACCTTC. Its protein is CASSSAGGAGYGYTF.

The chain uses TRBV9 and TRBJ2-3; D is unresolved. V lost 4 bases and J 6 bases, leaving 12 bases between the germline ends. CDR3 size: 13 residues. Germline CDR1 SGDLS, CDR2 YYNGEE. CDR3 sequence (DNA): TGTGCCAGCAGCCCCCAGGCTGGTGATACGCAGTATTTT. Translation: CASSPQAGDTQYF.

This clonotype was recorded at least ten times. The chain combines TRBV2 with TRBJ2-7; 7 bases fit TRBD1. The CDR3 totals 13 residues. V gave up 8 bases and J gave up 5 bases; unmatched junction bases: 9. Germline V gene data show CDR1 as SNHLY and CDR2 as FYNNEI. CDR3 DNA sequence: TGTGCCAGCCTCGACAGGGAAAAGGACGAGCAGTACTTC. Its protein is CASLDREKDEQYF.